The 19 T cell receptor beta chains below come from one sample, sequenced in a study of T cell responses to AZD1222 COVID-19 vaccine. Data came from immunoSEQ multiplex PCR; TCRdb stores just in-frame clones and leaves some out. The sample includes about 150,000 clones, about 91% seen only once; the top ten take roughly 2%. Specimen: peripheral blood, collected on day 0 of AZD1222 vaccination. The receptors come from an adult in good health.

The V call is TRBV19, the J call TRBJ2-5, with 8 nucleotides matching TRBD2. Germline CDR1 LNHDA, CDR2 SQIVND (reference sequence). V was clipped by 7 bases and J by 4 bases; unmatched bases: 8. The CDR3 contains 14 residues. Here the CDR3 DNA reads TGTGCCAGTATGGTTGGCGCGGGAGGAGAGACCCAGTACTTC. Its translation is CASMVGAGGETQYF. Together with reference TRBV19 and TRBJ2-5, the CDR3 gives the full variable domain: DGGITQSPKYLFRKEGQNVTLSCEQNLNHDAMYWYRQDPGQGLRLIYYSQIVNDFQKGDIAEGYSVSREKKESFPLTVTSAQKNPTAFYLCASMVGAGGETQYFGPGTRLLVL.

This sequence joins TRBV9 and TRBJ1-3; D is ambiguous. The CDR3 extends over 14 amino acids. V lost 0 bases, J lost 0 bases, and 4 bases lay in between. The germline V gene encodes CDR1 SGDLS and CDR2 YYNGEE. The CDR3 DNA sequence: TGTGCCAGCAGCGTAGAGGGCTCTGGAAACACCATATATTTT. Translation: CASSVEGSGNTIYF. The variable domain in full, with the rest retrieved from reference TRBV9 and TRBJ1-3, is DSGVTQTPKHLITATGQRVTLRCSPRSGDLSVYWYQQSLDQGLQFLIQYYNGEERAKGNILERFSAQQFPDLHSELNLSSLELGDSALYFCASSVEGSGNTIYFGEGSWLTVV.

The V call is TRBV7-9, the J call TRBJ2-1; 13 bases line up with TRBD2. The junction had 11 bases not matched to a gene; V was cut back by 3 bases and J by 9 bases. Germline CDR1 reads SEHNR; CDR2 reads FQNEAQ (reference sequence). This CDR3 region has 17 residues. Written as DNA, the CDR3 is TGTGCCAGCAGCTTTACGGCAGGACTAGCGGGAGTCGGTGAGCAGTTCTTC. It codes for CASSFTAGLAGVGEQFF.

This clone was observed a handful of times. The chain employs TRBV27 and TRBJ2-7, with 8 bases aligning to TRBD2. CDR3 length: 14 amino acids. Germline values: CDR1 MNHEY, CDR2 SMNVEV (reference sequence). Unmatched junction bases numbered 7, after V lost 5 bases and J lost 4 bases. CDR3 bases: TGTGCCAGCAGTCCCTCTAGCGGGCCGTACGAGCAGTACTTC. Amino acid sequence: CASSPSSGPYEQYF.

Turning to this clone: Other DNA sequences from this sample encode an identical CDR3 as well. The chain links TRBV7-9 to TRBJ1-1; 11 bases agree with TRBD1. The V segment lost 5 bases and the J segment 4 bases; nucleotides outside the gene matches: 3. Germline V lookup: CDR1 SEHNR, CDR2 FQNEAQ (reference sequence). The CDR3 spans 14 residues. This CDR3 is CASSRGQGGTEAFF. The CDR3 DNA reads as TGTGCCAGCAGCCGGGGACAGGGGGGCACTGAAGCTTTCTTT.

V gene TRBV7-9 combines with J gene TRBJ1-2; unclear D gene. The CDR3 consists of 14 residues. The V and J ends lost 3 bases and 6 bases respectively, with 14 bases between them. CDR1 is SEHNR and CDR2 is FQNEAQ in the germline V gene (reference sequence). The CDR3 DNA is TGTGCCAGCAGCTTGAATAGCTGGGTAGATGGCTACACCTTC. Encoded protein: CASSLNSWVDGYTF.

This CDR3 reads CAGGRGETQYF. The CDR3 DNA reads as TGTGCGGGGGGCCGGGGAGAGACCCAGTACTTC. V and J are TRBV2 and TRBJ2-5, with D perhaps TRBD1 or TRBD2 (6 bases each). Germline values: CDR1 SNHLY, CDR2 FYNNEI. The CDR3 covers 11 residues.

V and J are TRBV13 and TRBJ2-3, with D possibly matching TRBD2 (5 bases). V was shortened by 2 bases and J by 6 bases, with 9 bases between the two germline ends. This CDR3 spans 13 amino acids. The germline CDR1 and CDR2 sequences are PRHDT and FYEKMQ (reference sequence). In DNA form, the CDR3 reads TGTGCCAGCAGCTTAACGGGGTCCGATACGCAGTATTTT. Its translation is CASSLTGSDTQYF.

The chain is built from TRBV20-1 and TRBJ2-1; D gene ambiguous. The V end lost 3 bases, the J end lost 9 bases, and 21 bases lay between the germline ends. The CDR3 covers 15 residues. Germline values: CDR1 DFQATT, CDR2 SNEGSKA (reference sequence). CDR3: CSASARDGKGGEQFF. For the CDR3, the DNA is TGCAGTGCTAGTGCCCGAGACGGTAAAGGTGGTGAGCAGTTCTTC.

The genes are TRBV28 and TRBJ2-7; a weak D match, TRBD1 (6 bases). Per the germline V gene, CDR1 is MDHEN and CDR2 is SYDVKM. This CDR3 is built from 14 residues. Trimming shortened V by 5 bases and J by 2 bases, and 13 bases separated the two germline ends. The chain's CDR3 is CASSTPGETYEQYF. In nucleotides, the CDR3 is TGTGCCAGCAGTACCCCAGGGGAAACCTACGAGCAGTACTTC.

The chain couples TRBV11-3 to TRBJ1-1; D possibly corresponds to TRBD1 (5 bases). The CDR3 length is 13 residues. The germline CDR1 and CDR2 sequences are SGHNT and YENEEA. V was shortened by 6 bases and J by 1 base, with 9 bases between the two germline ends. The CDR3 loop reads CASRGLANTEAFF. The CDR3 DNA sequence: TGTGCCAGCAGGGGGCTGGCGAACACTGAAGCTTTCTTT.

The chain employs TRBV6-5 and TRBJ2-7; 7 bases are shared with TRBD1. Germline assignment: CDR1 MNHEY and CDR2 SVGAGI. This CDR3 comprises 12 residues. The junction had 5 bases not matched to a gene; V was cut back by 6 bases and J by 6 bases. This CDR3 is CASRLQGSEQYF. For the CDR3, the DNA is TGTGCCAGCAGACTACAGGGGAGCGAGCAGTACTTC.

This sequence joins TRBV13 and TRBJ1-5; no definite D call. The CDR3 spans 12 residues. The germline V and J ends were trimmed by 4 bases and 7 bases, with 8 bases remaining between them. Germline lookup yields CDR1 PRHDT and CDR2 FYEKMQ (reference sequence). The CDR3 is CASSYRTQPQHF. In DNA, the CDR3 is TGTGCCAGCAGCTACCGGACCCAGCCCCAGCATTTT.

The chain has TRBV7-9 and TRBJ1-2, with TRBD1 identical over 11 bases. Germline loops: CDR1 SEHNR, CDR2 FQNEAQ (reference sequence). Trimming at V came to 5 bases and at J to 6 bases, leaving 8 bases not matched to a gene. The CDR3 has 15 residues. CDR3 bases: TGTGCCAGCAGCCCCTCGGGACAGGGGGTCCATGGCTACACCTTC. Protein product: CASSPSGQGVHGYTF.

V is TRBV24-1 and J is TRBJ2-2; D ambiguous. The germline V gene has CDR1 KGHDR and CDR2 SFDVKD. The CDR3 is 14 amino acids. V was clipped by 5 bases and J by 3 bases, with 9 bases between them. CDR3 bases: TGTGCCACCAGTGGGGCGGTTGACACCGGGGAGCTGTTTTTT. Amino acids: CATSGAVDTGELFF.

This chain joins TRBV19 and TRBJ1-2; maybe TRBD1 (6 bases). The V and J ends lost 9 bases and 4 bases respectively, with 21 bases between them. From germline, CDR1 is LNHDA and CDR2 SQIVND (reference sequence). The CDR3 spans 15 residues. The CDR3 protein is CASGGHHRPGYGYTF. CDR3 DNA sequence: TGTGCCAGCGGGGGCCACCATCGCCCGGGCTATGGCTACACCTTC. The entire variable domain, with the rest obtained from reference TRBV19 and TRBJ1-2, is as follows: DGGITQSPKYLFRKEGQNVTLSCEQNLNHDAMYWYRQDPGQGLRLIYYSQIVNDFQKGDIAEGYSVSREKKESFPLTVTSAQKNPTAFYLCASGGHHRPGYGYTFGSGTRLTVV.

This clone was picked up one time. The chain joins TRBV30 to TRBJ2-6; 9 nucleotides agree with TRBD2. V lost 7 bases to trimming and J lost 0 bases; unmatched junction nucleotides: 10. This CDR3 has 17 amino acids. The germline CDR1 and CDR2 sequences are GTSNPN and SVGIG (reference sequence). In nucleotides, the CDR3 is TGTGCCTCTGGAAGGCCTAGCGGGGCCTCTGGGGCCAACGTCCTGACTTTC. It is translated as CASGRPSGASGANVLTF.

The genes are TRBV3-1 (or the pseudogene TRBV3-2) and TRBJ1-1; D call uncertain. The V and J ends lost 0 bases and 1 base respectively, with 6 bases between them. The CDR3 runs to 14 residues. The germline V gene has CDR1 LGHDT and CDR2 YNNKEL (reference sequence). The CDR3 here is CASSQDARNTEAFF. The CDR3 DNA follows: TGTGCCAGCAGCCAAGACGCGCGGAACACTGAAGCTTTCTTT.

V and J are TRBV16 and TRBJ2-2; D is undetermined. The CDR3 is 14 amino acids. Trimming removed 1 base at V and 8 bases at J, with 11 bases between. In germline, CDR1 is KGHSY, CDR2 FQNENV. The CDR3 reads CASSQLATTGELFF. The DNA of the CDR3 is TGTGCCAGCAGCCAATTGGCCACTACTGGGGAGCTGTTTTTT.